This is a list of T cell receptor beta chains from one sample in a study of brain T cells in children with intractable seizures. Method: immunoSEQ multiplex PCR; TCRdb's copy keeps in-frame clones and lacks some. The table has tens of thousands of clones, 85% to 95% seen once; the top ten hold 1.5% to 1.7%. The specimen was peripheral blood, collected at surgery. All receptors derive from a boy under three years old with tuberous sclerosis and intractable seizures. The CDR3 runs from the conserved cysteine through the conserved F or W. D genes are given only for firm matches. The size field is filled for only some rows; it gives once, few, many or a size class.

v_gene,abundance,j_gene,d_gene,CDR3aa,CDR3nt
TRBV15,once,TRBJ2-7,TRBD1,CATSRDRVPSEQYF,TGTGCCACCAGCAGGGACAGGGTCCCAAGTGAGCAGTACTTC
TRBV6-5,.,TRBJ1-6,.,CASRPQGENSPLHF,TGTGCCAGCAGGCCGCAGGGAGAGAATTCACCCCTCCACTTT
TRBV28,.,TRBJ1-6,.,CASSMGVLSENSPLHF,TGTGCCAGCAGCATGGGGGTGCTATCCGAGAATTCACCCCTCCACTTT
TRBV5-4,.,TRBJ1-1,.,CASKEKREGTEAFF,TGTGCCAGCAAAGAGAAAAGGGAGGGAACTGAAGCTTTCTTT
TRBV6-2/TRBV6-3,.,TRBJ2-1,.,CASSYPPNEQFF,TGTGCCAGCAGTTACCCCCCAAATGAGCAGTTCTTC
TRBV30,.,TRBJ2-2,.,CAWSVVTGELFF,TGTGCCTGGAGTGTGGTGACCGGGGAGCTGTTTTTT
TRBV7-9,.,TRBJ1-2,TRBD1,CASSNRTGEHYGYTF,TGTGCCAGCAGCAATCGGACAGGGGAACACTATGGCTACACCTTC
TRBV29-1,.,TRBJ1-1,.,CSVLRQSSTEAFF,TGCAGCGTTCTAAGGCAGTCAAGCACTGAAGCTTTCTTT
TRBV4-2,.,TRBJ2-3,TRBD2,CASSQGSWRGTTDTQYF,TGTGCCAGCAGCCAAGGATCTTGGCGGGGGACCACAGATACGCAGTATTTT
TRBV5-5,.,TRBJ1-4,TRBD1,CASSRAPGQGRVTNEKLFF,TGTGCCAGCAGCCGTGCACCGGGACAGGGGCGGGTCACTAATGAAAAACTGTTTTTT
TRBV24-1,.,TRBJ1-1,TRBD1,CATSRTGNTEAFF,TGTGCCACCAGTAGGACAGGGAACACTGAAGCTTTCTTT
TRBV2,.,TRBJ2-7,.,CASRFGIYSYEQYF,TGTGCCAGCAGGTTCGGGATTTACTCCTACGAGCAGTACTTC
TRBV3-1/TRBV3-2,.,TRBJ1-4,.,CASSQDAGLGEKLFF,TGTGCCAGCAGCCAAGATGCAGGGCTGGGGGAAAAACTGTTTTTT
TRBV6-5,.,TRBJ1-1,.,CASNQGFMNTEAFF,TGTGCCAGCAACCAGGGATTTATGAACACTGAAGCTTTCTTT
TRBV7-3,.,TRBJ1-1,.,CASSLTGINTEAFF,TGTGCCAGCAGCTTGACGGGTATTAACACTGAAGCTTTCTTT
TRBV2,.,TRBJ2-7,.,CASSASEQYF,TGTGCCAGCAGTGCGTCCGAGCAGTACTTC
TRBV19,.,TRBJ1-4,.,CASSIWMGESLNEKLFF,TGTGCCAGTAGTATCTGGATGGGTGAAAGCCTAAATGAAAAACTGTTTTTT
TRBV7-9,.,TRBJ2-2,TRBD2,CASINTGTSGPTGELFF,TGTGCCAGCATCAATACCGGGACTAGCGGGCCCACCGGGGAGCTGTTTTTT
TRBV28,.,TRBJ2-3,.,CASSLERVTDTQYF,TGTGCCAGCAGTTTAGAGAGGGTAACAGATACGCAGTATTTT
TRBV2,.,TRBJ1-2,.,CASSENRGSLYGYTF,TGTGCCAGCAGTGAAAATCGGGGCAGCCTCTATGGCTACACCTTC
TRBV4-2,.,TRBJ2-2,.,CASSPPWGPNTGELFF,TGTGCCAGCAGCCCCCCTTGGGGGCCTAACACCGGGGAGCTGTTTTTT
TRBV9,once,TRBJ1-1,.,CASSVRGQNTEAFF,TGTGCCAGCAGCGTCCGGGGGCAAAACACTGAAGCTTTCTTT
TRBV30,.,TRBJ1-1,.,CAWSVLKYTEAFF,TGTGCCTGGAGTGTACTGAAATACACTGAAGCTTTCTTT
TRBV28,.,TRBJ1-2,.,CASSFANFYGYTF,TGTGCCAGCAGTTTCGCTAATTTCTATGGCTACACCTTC
TRBV5-1,.,TRBJ2-7,.,CASSSGRRAEEQYF,TGCGCCAGCAGCTCGGGACGGCGGGCAGAGGAGCAGTACTTC
TRBV11-2,.,TRBJ2-2,.,CASSLDGVPGELFF,TGTGCCAGCAGCTTAGACGGGGTTCCCGGGGAGCTGTTTTTT
TRBV10-1,.,TRBJ2-4,TRBD1,CASSEGQGLAKNIQYF,TGCGCCAGCAGTGAAGGACAGGGGCTAGCCAAAAACATTCAGTACTTC
TRBV24-1,few,TRBJ2-2,.,CATGSSTGELFF,TGTGCCACGGGCAGCAGCACCGGGGAGCTGTTTTTT
TRBV2,.,TRBJ2-3,.,CASSQPALVYTDTQYF,TGTGCCAGCAGTCAACCCGCACTAGTCTACACAGATACGCAGTATTTT
TRBV5-6,once,TRBJ2-5,.,CASSLLSLQETQYF,TGTGCCAGCAGCTTGTTATCCTTACAAGAGACCCAGTACTTC
TRBV7-9,.,TRBJ2-7,.,CASSLLLDSSTYEQYF,TGTGCCAGCAGCTTACTTTTGGACAGCAGCACCTACGAGCAGTACTTC
TRBV6-6,once,TRBJ1-4,.,CASSPWTGTATNEKLFF,TGTGCCAGCAGTCCTTGGACGGGTACTGCAACTAATGAAAAACTGTTTTTT
TRBV19,once,TRBJ2-7,TRBD2,CASSISAGGPYEQYF,TGTGCCAGTAGTATAAGCGCGGGAGGGCCCTACGAGCAGTACTTC
TRBV7-9,.,TRBJ2-5,.,CASSPGRAEIETQYF,TGTGCCAGCAGCCCCGGGAGAGCAGAAATAGAGACCCAGTACTTC
TRBV7-8,once,TRBJ2-2,.,CASSSSSNTGELFF,TGTGCCAGCAGCTCAAGTTCGAACACCGGGGAGCTGTTTTTT
TRBV11-2,.,TRBJ2-1,TRBD2,CASSLARTSGSGSYNEQFF,TGTGCCAGCAGCTTAGCCAGGACTAGCGGGAGTGGATCCTACAATGAGCAGTTCTTC
TRBV25-1,once,TRBJ1-3,TRBD1,CASSEGTVPSSGNTIYF,TGTGCCAGCAGTGAGGGGACAGTCCCCTCATCTGGAAACACCATATATTTT
TRBV3-1/TRBV3-2,.,TRBJ2-5,.,CASSQEEQTQYF,TGTGCCAGCAGCCAAGAAGAGCAGACCCAGTACTTC
TRBV19,.,TRBJ1-2,TRBD1,CASSIRQGAFFGYTF,TGTGCCAGTAGTATCCGACAGGGGGCATTCTTTGGCTACACCTTC
TRBV7-4,.,TRBJ1-4,.,CASSFGRINEKLFF,TGTGCCAGCAGCTTTGGACGGATTAATGAAAAACTGTTTTTT
TRBV9,once,TRBJ2-3,.,CASAQGPTSPADTQYF,TGTGCCAGCGCACAGGGCCCCACCTCACCTGCAGATACGCAGTATTTT
TRBV9,.,TRBJ2-7,.,CASSVGQLGDYEQYF,TGTGCCAGCAGCGTAGGACAGCTAGGGGACTACGAGCAGTACTTC
TRBV7-3,.,TRBJ2-1,TRBD2,CASSLELAGDNEQFF,TGTGCCAGCAGCTTAGAGCTAGCGGGAGACAATGAGCAGTTCTTC
TRBV6-6,.,TRBJ1-2,.,CASSLAGYTF,TGTGCCAGCAGTTTAGCTGGCTACACCTTC
TRBV7-9,.,TRBJ2-1,.,CASSPDGGDNEQFF,TGTGCCAGCAGCCCCGACGGCGGAGACAATGAGCAGTTCTTC
TRBV9,.,TRBJ2-3,TRBD2,CASSNQLLAEADTQYF,TGTGCCAGCAGCAACCAATTACTAGCGGAGGCGGATACGCAGTATTTT
TRBV3-1/TRBV3-2,.,TRBJ2-4,.,CASSQDLGMIAKNIQYF,TGTGCCAGCAGCCAAGACTTGGGGATGATAGCCAAAAACATTCAGTACTTC
TRBV7-9,.,TRBJ1-2,.,CASSLDRDGYTF,TGTGCCAGCAGCTTAGATCGGGACGGCTACACCTTC
TRBV7-3,.,TRBJ1-2,.,CASSLAPNYGYTF,TGTGCCAGCAGCTTAGCACCAAACTATGGCTACACCTTC
TRBV27,.,TRBJ2-3,.,CASSLLQPTDTQYF,TGTGCCAGCAGTTTATTACAGCCCACAGATACGCAGTATTTT
TRBV5-4,.,TRBJ2-3,.,CASAQGLGTDTQYF,TGTGCCAGCGCTCAAGGCCTTGGGACAGATACGCAGTATTTT
TRBV2,.,TRBJ1-4,.,CASRHKSGTGIGKLFF,TGTGCCAGCAGACACAAATCAGGGACGGGTATAGGAAAACTGTTTTTT
TRBV19,.,TRBJ1-2,.,CATHRYGYTF,TGTGCCACCCACCGCTATGGCTACACCTTC
TRBV5-1,.,TRBJ2-7,.,CASSSWREDSYEQYF,TGCGCCAGCAGCTCCTGGAGGGAGGACTCCTACGAGCAGTACTTC
TRBV7-2,.,TRBJ1-3,.,CASSLTDRLVGNTIYF,TGTGCCAGCAGCTTGACGGACCGCCTGGTTGGAAACACCATATATTTT
TRBV6-1,few,TRBJ1-1,TRBD1,CASSEATGYLNTEAFF,TGTGCCAGCAGTGAAGCGACAGGGTACTTGAACACTGAAGCTTTCTTT